The 18 T cell receptor beta chains presented below share a single source sample, sequenced in a study of spatial heterogeneity in lung cancer. The time point: blood at routine non-recurrence follow-up after resection. TCRdb reprocessed the 5' RACE reads with MiXCR, giving one entry per CDR3 protein. The table lists fewer than 45,000 distinct CDR3 sequences, about 10% of them singletons, with roughly a sixth in the top ten. Sequenced material: PBMCs, taken at follow-up. Source of these receptors: a female donor with early-stage non-small cell lung cancer.

The genes are TRBV5-1 and TRBJ2-3, with no clear D. This CDR3 comprises 14 residues. The V gene lost 3 bases and the J gene lost 0 bases, with 8 bases spanning the gap. Germline V CDR1 and CDR2: SGHRS, YFSETQ. In nucleotides, the CDR3 is TGCGCCAGCAGCTCCACCGCAAGCACAGATACGCAGTATTTT. This sequence encodes CASSSTASTDTQYF. Based on the CDR3 plus reference TRBV5-1 and TRBJ2-3, the full variable domain is KAGVTQTPRYLIKTRGQQVTLSCSPISGHRSVSWYQQTPGQGLQFLFEYFSETQRNKGNFPGRFSGRQFSNSRSEMNVSTLELGDSALYLCASSSTASTDTQYFGPGTRLTVL.

This clonotype has ten or more counts. The V gene is TRBV29-1, the J gene TRBJ1-1; a weak D match, TRBD1 (6 bases). V gave up 5 bases and J gave up 0 bases, with 19 bases separating them. Germline-derived CDR1 and CDR2 are SQVTM and ANQGSEA. CDR3 size: 16 residues. The CDR3 protein is CSVLPQGFTVNTEAFF. The CDR3 DNA is TGCAGCGTTCTTCCTCAGGGGTTTACCGTGAACACTGAAGCTTTCTTT.

There are many counts of this clonotype. This chain uses TRBV5-6 with TRBJ2-3; 9 bases are a match to TRBD2. The V gene's germline CDR1 is SGHDT and CDR2 YYEEEE. The junction had 9 bases not matched to a gene; V was cut back by 4 bases and J by 6 bases. There are 15 residues in the CDR3. CDR3 region: CASSPTSGSGDTQYF. DNA for the CDR3: TGTGCCAGCAGCCCGACTAGCGGTTCCGGGGATACGCAGTATTTT.

In its sample, this clonotype was seen a few times. The chain is built from TRBV27 and TRBJ2-6; no firm D call. This CDR3 is 13 amino acids long. Trimming pared 3 bases from V and 3 bases from J, leaving 3 bases between. From germline, CDR1 is MNHEY and CDR2 SMNVEV (reference sequence). In nucleotides, the CDR3 is TGTGCCAGCAGTTTGGGTGGGGCCAACGTCCTGACTTTC. Translated: CASSLGGANVLTF.

This clonotype was detected only a few times. The chain joins TRBV3-1 to TRBJ1-5; D call uncertain. Trimming left V 1 base short and J 4 bases short, with 5 bases between. The CDR3 sequence is 13 residues long. Looked up from germline, CDR1 is LGHDT and CDR2 is YNNKEL (reference sequence). The CDR3 is CASSQVRNQPQHF. CDR3 sequence (DNA): TGTGCCAGCAGCCAAGTCCGAAATCAGCCCCAGCATTTT. Looking up the rest from reference TRBV3-1 and TRBJ1-5 gives the full variable domain: DTAVSQTPKYLVTQMGNDKSIKCEQNLGHDTMYWYKQDSKKFLKIMFSYNNKELIINETVPNRFSPKSPDKAHLNLHINSLELGDSAVYFCASSQVRNQPQHFGDGTRLSIL.

J is TRBJ2-3 and V is TRBV29-1, with 7 nucleotides matching TRBD2. The V segment lost 6 bases and the J segment 2 bases; nucleotides outside the gene matches: 11. This CDR3 comprises 15 residues. CDR1 and CDR2 (germline): SQVTM, ANQGSEA. CDR3 in amino acids: CSVESGRVFTDTQYF. CDR3 DNA: TGCAGCGTGGAATCTGGGAGGGTCTTCACAGATACGCAGTATTTT.

There are a few counts of this clonotype. The CDR3 loop reads CASSLSDGYTF. CDR3 bases: TGTGCCAGCAGTCTAAGTGATGGCTACACCTTC. The V gene is TRBV28, the J gene TRBJ1-2, with unresolved D. This CDR3 comprises 11 residues. V was pared by 5 bases and J by 6 bases, with 7 bases between. Germline values: CDR1 MDHEN, CDR2 SYDVKM.

This clonotype occurred many times. CDR3 residues: CSARDLRQGYEKLFF. The CDR3 DNA sequence: TGCAGTGCTAGAGATCTCCGACAGGGATATGAAAAACTGTTTTTT. The J gene is TRBJ1-4, the V gene TRBV20-1, with 7 bases fitting TRBD1. Germline V lookup: CDR1 DFQATT, CDR2 SNEGSKA (reference sequence). J was trimmed by 6 bases and V by 0 bases; bases with no gene match: 7. This CDR3 has 15 amino acids.

This clonotype came up a few times. The chain couples TRBV5-6 to TRBJ1-1, with D possibly matching TRBD1 (5 bases). The germline CDR1 and CDR2 sequences are SGHDT and YYEEEE. V shed 0 bases and J shed 4 bases, with 16 bases lying between them. This CDR3 is built from 16 residues. In DNA, the CDR3 is TGTGCCAGCAGCTTGGGAGTCGGTCAGGGTAGCACTGAAGCTTTCTTT. It specifies CASSLGVGQGSTEAFF.

This clonotype has at least ten counts. This chain joins TRBV29-1 and TRBJ2-5, with 7 bases matching TRBD2. The germline gives CDR1 SQVTM, CDR2 ANQGSEA. Trimming took 6 bases from V and 3 from J; bases not matched to a gene: 4. The CDR3 sequence is 12 residues long. CDR3 nucleotides: TGCAGCGTGGGACTAATTAAAGAGACCCAGTACTTC. Translating it yields CSVGLIKETQYF.

This clonotype was observed a handful of times. The V gene is TRBV5-6, the J gene TRBJ2-3, with TRBD1 as a possible D gene (6 bases). The length of the CDR3 is 13 residues. V shed 0 bases and J shed 6 bases, with 8 bases lying between them. In germline, CDR1 is SGHDT, CDR2 YYEEEE. The CDR3 loop is CASSLAGADTQYF. The CDR3 DNA is TGTGCCAGCAGCTTGGCAGGGGCGGATACGCAGTATTTT.

The J gene is TRBJ1-1, the V gene TRBV6-2 or TRBV6-3, with no clear D. With 2 bases removed from V and 5 bases from J, the gap between germline ends came to 12 bases. The CDR3 spans 14 residues. Germline assignment: CDR1 MNHEY and CDR2 SVGEGT. CDR3 coding DNA: TGTGCCAGCAGTTACCAACCAGAAGGGACTGAAGCTTTCTTT. Its protein product is CASSYQPEGTEAFF.

This clonotype was found many times. The J gene is TRBJ1-2, the V gene TRBV7-9; 8 bases fit TRBD1. The CDR3 spans 17 residues. V shed 4 bases, J shed 1 base, and the junction held 11 bases outside the gene matches. The germline V gene encodes CDR1 SEHNR and CDR2 FQNEAQ (reference sequence). The DNA of the CDR3 is TGTGCCAGCAGCTATCAGGGGGCGCGGAACGTTAACTATGGCTACACCTTC. It translates to CASSYQGARNVNYGYTF.

This clonotype was counted a few times. This chain connects TRBV9 to TRBJ1-5; D uncertain. The CDR3 contains 13 residues. Germline loops: CDR1 SGDLS, CDR2 YYNGEE. V shed 1 base and J shed 9 bases, with 11 bases lying between them. The CDR3 DNA reads TGTGCCAGCAGCGTATCCGGCGGTCCGCCCCAGCATTTT. It is translated as CASSVSGGPPQHF. Full variable domain (missing parts from reference TRBV9 and TRBJ1-5): DSGVTQTPKHLITATGQRVTLRCSPRSGDLSVYWYQQSLDQGLQFLIQYYNGEERAKGNILERFSAQQFPDLHSELNLSSLELGDSALYFCASSVSGGPPQHFGDGTRLSIL.

This clonotype appeared a few times. DNA for the CDR3: TGTGCCAGCAGCGGGGGGTTTGAGGCAGCCGCTTTCTTT. As protein: CASSGGFEAAAFF. The rearrangement links TRBV9 to TRBJ1-1; perhaps TRBD1 as D (5 bases). Trimming removed 3 bases from V and 11 bases from J, with 17 bases in between. There are 13 residues in the CDR3. Germline lookup yields CDR1 SGDLS and CDR2 YYNGEE.

The rearrangement joins TRBV28 to TRBJ2-7; TRBD2 might be the D (6 bases). This CDR3 contains 16 residues. Trimming took off 2 bases at V and 0 bases at J, with 14 bases between the two ends. The germline gives CDR1 MDHEN, CDR2 SYDVKM. CDR3 DNA sequence: TGTGCCAGCAGTTTACCTCTAGCGAGAAGCTCCTACGAGCAGTACTTC. This sequence encodes CASSLPLARSSYEQYF.

This clonotype was found a few times. The V and J genes are TRBV28 and TRBJ1-3, with D possibly TRBD1 on 6 matching bases. Trimming removed 3 bases from V and 1 base from J, with 13 bases in between. Per the germline V gene, CDR1 is MDHEN and CDR2 is SYDVKM. The length of the CDR3 is 16 residues. CDR3 nucleotides: TGTGCCAGCAGTTTGGGGGGGGGCGGATCTGGAAACACCATATATTTT. The encoded protein is CASSLGGGGSGNTIYF.

The J gene is TRBJ1-2, the V gene TRBV7-2; D uncertain. Trimming shortened V by 1 base and J by 5 bases, and 5 bases separated the two germline ends. Per the germline V gene, CDR1 is SGHTA and CDR2 is FQGNSA. This CDR3 has 12 amino acids. Here the CDR3 reads CASSLVSYGYTF. The CDR3 DNA reads as TGTGCCAGCAGCTTAGTGAGTTATGGCTACACCTTC.